This TCR beta chain was identified during a study of T-cell memory formation after mild COVID-19. In the study overall: Most TCR clusters belonged to a single donor.

Study-wide points: Pre-infection memory held some responding clones, suggesting pre-existing cross-reactive T cells responded. Of the contracting clones, CD4+ ones lay mainly in CM and EM, and CD8+ ones in EMRA.

Details on this clonotype: Its target is not known.

From 5'RACE with constant-segment primers came TCR alpha and TCR beta cDNA libraries that carried sample barcodes and UMIs. Via MiXCR, TCRdb re-called the 5' RACE reads, giving one row per CDR3 protein. In the table there are some 310,000 distinct CDR3 sequences, 20% of which are singletons. The sample taken for sequencing was PBMCs or a T cell subset sorted from them (not recorded which). The sequence was obtained from a man between 18 and 35 years old who had mild COVID-19 (a few samples of this study predate the infection). Cell type and time point are not known.

The CDR3 DNA reads TGTGCCACCCGACAGGGTAGCAATGAGCAGTTCTTC. The encoded protein is CATRQGSNEQFF. This chain links TRBV6-5 with TRBJ2-1, with 7 bases lining up with TRBD1. The junction had 6 bases not matched to a gene; V was cut back by 10 bases and J by 6 bases. Germline V lookup: CDR1 MNHEY, CDR2 SVGAGI. This CDR3 contains 12 residues.